The T cell receptor beta chain under discussion was sequenced for a study of cytomegalovirus exposure and HLA in healthy donors (dated by TCRdb to the late 2010s). For context, the study as a whole: An earlier analysis of 550 to 700 of the donors reported about 290 Gb of sequence data and 100 million to 140 million unique TCR beta sequences from about 200 million T cells. All discovery cohort repertoires had been generated on a single sequencing platform. In an earlier analysis of more than 550 of the donors, high-throughput TCR beta sequencing was used to judge whether each TCR beta V gene segment behaved as functional or pseudogenic. The study was designed to test whether signatures of past pathogen exposure could be identified by cataloging public T cell receptors. The number of typed donors differed by locus: roughly 629-630 for A, B, C, DRB1 and DQB1; some 540 for DQA1; about 600 for DPA1; and approximately 450 for DPB1. HLA typing included class I and class II loci at four-digit resolution. Alongside the repertoire data, information on donor age, sex, ethnicity and CMV serostatus was compiled. A later analysis re-analyzed previously published TCR beta repertoires from several hundred donors and added high-resolution HLA genotyping to study TCR occurrence patterns. A separate validation cohort of over a hundred different subjects was used in addition to the roughly 700-subject first cohort. Of the roughly 390 genotyped donors, approximately 83% fell in the genetic ancestry cluster associated with self-reported Caucasian donors. In a later genetic analysis, genome-wide SNP genotypes for about 55% of the roughly 670 donors were used, and that subset was treated as a discovery cohort. The study combined high-throughput TCR immunosequencing, statistical association of individual TCRs with disease status, and machine learning to predict cytomegalovirus infection status. Among under 450 genotyped donors of the cohort, an average of 235,054 unique TCR beta nucleotide sequences were sequenced per donor, 15% to 20% of them non-productive. The study used immunosequencing to profile the T cell repertoires of hundreds of subjects and linked those repertoires to cytomegalovirus serostatus. In the later analysis, no new phenotypic data were used to find candidate immune exposures; instead, reliance was placed on TCR beta sequences and their occurrence across donors. Five DR-DQ haplotypes were handled as single units for association and clustering, since linkage in the cohort was strong. Around 320 gigabases of sequencing data and approximately 93 million unique TCR sequences were included in an early release covering several hundred HLA-typed donors.

Results and caveats for the whole study, not just this receptor: A further reported finding was that TCR beta sequences accurately predicted the HLA-A and HLA-B alleles for most subjects in the first cohort. It was suggested by the authors that the approach could potentially be generalized to other disease states and immunological phenotypes. In a later genetic analysis, a missense DCLRE1C variant was associated with V-gene and J-gene trimming of TCR beta chains, and the association was replicated in an independent cohort. The earlier analysis of 587 of the donors excluded about 16 rarely observed V segments, including chromosome 9 orphons, because counts were too low. In the study, about 150 TCR beta chains were listed as associated with cytomegalovirus. In this cohort, only TCR beta chains were sequenced, and detectable features were limited by the absence of alpha or paired-chain data. Linkage disequilibrium might explain the correlated functional status among segregating V segments, but an unknown experimental factor could not be ruled out. Because the 87-base-pair reads could not distinguish some IMGT-functional V segments, including TRBV6-2 and TRBV6-3, those segments were excluded. Specific HLA alleles were associated with 18,000 or so TCR beta sequences at a false discovery rate of 0.05 in a later analysis. According to a later analysis, parvovirus B19, influenza, CMV and Epstein-Barr virus appeared linked to several top co-occurrence clusters. When HLA alleles, especially DR and DQ, strongly co-occurred, TCR associations were difficult to assign to individual alleles. A few of the identified cytomegalovirus-associated TCR beta chains were confirmed in vitro to be specific for cytomegalovirus antigens. Most TCR sequences were seen in very few donors, while some public TCRs were found in many individuals. Because some donors lacked HLA typing at each locus, the association tests relied only on the typed subset. In a later analysis, HLA-associated TCR beta chains were found to be more clonally expanded and to have lower generation probabilities than equally common non-associated chains. A cluster of highly shared sequence variants was judged likely to represent a technical artifact of the sequencing pipeline. A later analysis found that most CMV-associated TCR beta chains appeared HLA-restricted, with HLA associations seemingly driven largely by CMV exposure. In an earlier analysis of roughly 500 of the donors, most TCR beta V segments appeared in productive rearrangements about 87% or about 30% of the time, broadly matching IMGT annotations. The only immune exposure information available for the cohort was CMV serostatus. In a later analysis, TCR association rates were found to vary across HLA loci, with the most associated TCRs seen for DRB1 alleles and the fewest for HLA-C alleles. Presence/absence analyses assumed roughly uniform sequencing depth across donors, an assumption that may not hold. In a later genetic analysis, fewer N-insertions in productive TCRs were reported among donors in an Asian-associated ancestry cluster than the roughly 640-donor mean. Cytomegalovirus status was reported to be diagnosed by the classifier with high specificity and sensitivity in both the original and validation cohorts.

The cohort comprised fewer than 750 healthy bone marrow donors. At the time of sampling, every cohort member was nominally healthy, though immune exposures that went unrecorded were likely present. The donor was CMV seronegative and belonged to the group of 352 seronegative cohort members. A peripheral blood sample was provided by each donor, and peripheral blood mononuclear cells were used for TCR beta sequencing. The Qiagen DNeasy Blood Extraction Kit was used to extract genomic DNA from the blood cell samples. Based on the germline V gene, the CDR1 and CDR2 sequences are LGHNA and YSLEER. Trimming accounts for 0 bases at V and 0 bases at J, while the number of junction bases matched to no gene is 0. The CDR3 numbers 16 residues from cysteine through phenylalanine. Only the CDR3 portion is preserved as DNA: 48 bases, with reading frame beginning at the first base. Receptor amplification or capture employed the immunoSEQ multiplex PCR assay. For the multiplex PCR, a mixture combining 60 forward primers for TCR Vbeta segments and 13 reverse primers for TCR Jbeta segments was used. Amplification of the CDR3 region of rearranged TCR beta genes was performed with a multiplex PCR assay on genomic DNA. On the Illumina HiSeq System, the amplified TCR beta libraries were sequenced as 87-base-pair reads. The published analysis was carried out like this. In a later analysis, roughly 80 million unique TCR beta chains were counted across the 666 repertoires, and approximately 11 million of these chains were shared by at least two donors. Raw reads were error-corrected and collapsed into unique sequences by a nearest-neighbor algorithm in which closely related sequences were merged to remove PCR and sequencing errors. CDR3 sequences were aligned to IMGT reference sequences to assign V, D and J gene segments. For a sequence to be retained, at least a six-nucleotide match to both a V gene segment and a J gene segment was required. Rearrangements were called productive when the CDR3 lacked stop codons and stayed in frame with V and J; all others were non-productive. CDR3 was defined according to IMGT convention as the region running from the second conserved V-encoded cysteine to the conserved J-encoded phenylalanine. The earlier analysis of about 590 of the donors excluded sequences that lacked an unambiguous match to a single V gene segment. In an earlier analysis of 587 of the donors, V segments were called functional above 56.7% productive rearrangements and were called segregating when the between-donor standard deviation exceeded 5%. A statistical classification framework was built to diagnose cytomegalovirus status from the catalog of TCR beta chain sequences. In a later analysis, TCR nucleotide sequences were compared against IMGT/GENE-DB human TR gene sequences so that V and J genes could be assigned. A later analysis assigned CDR3 sequences and most-parsimonious VDJ recombination scenarios with the TCRdist pipeline. In a later analysis, each TCR beta chain was defined by its CDR3 amino acid sequence together with its V-gene family, and reads lacking a unique V-gene family were excluded. A later analysis removed 592 highly shared, low-generation-probability nucleotide sequences to deal with suspected cross-contamination and a sequencing artifact. In a later analysis, a clonal expansion index for each public chain was calculated from normalized within-repertoire ranks of inferred template counts. Generation probabilities in a later analysis came from a VDJ recombination model fitted to out-of-frame rearrangements, and those results were checked against IGoR. In a later analysis, TCR-TCR, TCR-HLA and TCR-CMV co-occurrence was scored with hypergeometric tests, and a repertoire-size bias correction was applied to TCR pairs. In a later analysis, false discovery rates were estimated by permuting HLA or CMV assignments 20 times. A later analysis grouped co-occurring TCRs with DBSCAN, adding TCRdist sequence similarity when clustering within HLA-allele-positive subsets. For co-occurrence clustering, repertoires with fewer than 30,000 or more than 120,000 public chains were excluded, along with about five repertoires with anomalous nucleotide sharing. TCRdb took this table from immuneACCESS and kept in-frame rearrangements with V and J called. Such tables lack part of the clones; where checked against another copy, unresolved V genes explain under half of the gap, and the rest is unexplained. V, J and clone size are those of that table, while D and trimming were read from the DNA. This sample comprises 150,000 to 200,000 clones, about three quarters of them detected only once. Approximately 1.1% of the sample rests with the top ten.

This clone turned up a few times. Its antigen is unknown. Base qualities were left out, and no much larger clone turns up one base away. Sample: PBMCs. The TCR originated in a woman aged 40-49 years in good health and CMV-seronegative. This sequence uses TRBV4-3 and TRBJ2-1, and TRBD2 aligns with 9 junction nucleotides. The nucleotides read TGCGCCAGCAGCCAAGATAGCGGGAGCTCCTACAATGAGCAGTTCTTC. Translated, it gives CASSQDSGSSYNEQFF.